The 3 T cell receptor beta chains given below trace back to one sample, sequenced in a study of cytomegalovirus exposure and HLA in healthy donors. Researchers ran the PCR with 60 Vbeta and 13 Jbeta primers. Produced via immunoSEQ multiplex PCR; TCRdb's table is partial and in-frame only. Of 120,000 to 150,000 clones listed, 77% are singletons. The sample comprised PBMCs. The receptors were sampled from a woman in her fifties or sixties in good health and CMV-seronegative.

The genes are TRBV6-1 and TRBJ1-6; TRBD1 agrees at 9 bases. CDR3 length equals 17 residues. Germline assignment: CDR1 MNHNS and CDR2 SASEGT. After removal of 1 base from V and 7 bases from J, the junction contained 8 bases not matched to a gene. As DNA, the CDR3 is TGTGCCAGCAGTGAAGATGCCGGGACAGGGTACAATTCACCCCTCCACTTT. Translating gives CASSEDAGTGYNSPLHF.

The chain is built from TRBV6-1 and TRBJ2-7; D uncertain. CDR3 length: 14 residues. Trimming took 1 base from V and 0 from J, leaving 7 bases between them. Germline V gives CDR1 MNHNS, CDR2 SASEGT. In nucleotides, the CDR3 is TGTGCCAGCAGTGAAGGCGGCGACTCCTACGAGCAGTACTTC. It codes for CASSEGGDSYEQYF.

This clone showed up just a few times. The chain has TRBV30 and TRBJ1-5, with TRBD1 as a possible D gene (6 bases). The germline V gene has CDR1 GTSNPN and CDR2 SVGIG (reference sequence). The CDR3 extends over 14 amino acids. V lost 3 bases and J lost 5, with 14 bases in between. The chain's CDR3 is CAWSAGVRDQPQHF. The CDR3 DNA is TGTGCCTGGAGCGCAGGGGTGCGAGATCAGCCCCAGCATTTT. Complete variable domain (other parts from reference TRBV30 and TRBJ1-5): SQTIHQWPATLVQPVGSPLSLECTVEGTSNPNLYWYRQAAGRGLQLLFYSVGIGQISSEVPQNLSASRPQDRQFILSSKKLLLSDSGFYLCAWSAGVRDQPQHFGDGTRLSIL.